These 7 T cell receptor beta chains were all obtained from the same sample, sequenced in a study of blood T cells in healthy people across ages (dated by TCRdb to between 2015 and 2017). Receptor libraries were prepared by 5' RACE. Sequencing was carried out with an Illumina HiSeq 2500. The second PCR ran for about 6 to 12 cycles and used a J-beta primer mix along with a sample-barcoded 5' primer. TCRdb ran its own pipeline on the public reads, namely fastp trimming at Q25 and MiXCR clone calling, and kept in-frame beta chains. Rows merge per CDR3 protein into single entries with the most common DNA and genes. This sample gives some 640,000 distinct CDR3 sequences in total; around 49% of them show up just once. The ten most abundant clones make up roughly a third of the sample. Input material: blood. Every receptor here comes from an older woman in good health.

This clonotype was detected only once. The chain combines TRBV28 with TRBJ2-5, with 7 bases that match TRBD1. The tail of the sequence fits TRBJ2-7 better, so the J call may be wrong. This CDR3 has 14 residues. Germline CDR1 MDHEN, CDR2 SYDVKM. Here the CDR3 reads CASRSTGPTYEQYF. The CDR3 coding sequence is TGTGCCAGCAGGTCGACAGGGCCGACCTACGAGCAGTACTTC.

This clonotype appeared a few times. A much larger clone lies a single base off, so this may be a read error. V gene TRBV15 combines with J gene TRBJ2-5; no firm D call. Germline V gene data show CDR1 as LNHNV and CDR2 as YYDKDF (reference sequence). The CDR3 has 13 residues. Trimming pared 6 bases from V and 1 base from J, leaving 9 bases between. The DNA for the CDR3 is TGTGCCACCAGTTCGGACCTCCAAGAGACCCAGTACTTC. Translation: CATSSDLQETQYF.

The CDR3 loop is CASSFGPAKNIQYF. The CDR3, as DNA: TGTGCCAGCAGCTTCGGTCCAGCCAAAAACATTCAGTACTTC. The chain links TRBV11-1 to TRBJ2-4, with no clear D. V gave up 3 bases and J gave up 0 bases, with 6 bases separating them. CDR3 size: 14 residues. Germline lookup yields CDR1 SGHAT and CDR2 FQDESV (reference sequence).

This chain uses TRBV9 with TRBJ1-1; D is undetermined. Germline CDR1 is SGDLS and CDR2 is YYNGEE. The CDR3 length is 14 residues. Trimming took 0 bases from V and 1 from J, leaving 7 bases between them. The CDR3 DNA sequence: TGTGCCAGCAGCGTAGGAAGGACGAACACTGAAGCTTTCTTT. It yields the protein CASSVGRTNTEAFF.

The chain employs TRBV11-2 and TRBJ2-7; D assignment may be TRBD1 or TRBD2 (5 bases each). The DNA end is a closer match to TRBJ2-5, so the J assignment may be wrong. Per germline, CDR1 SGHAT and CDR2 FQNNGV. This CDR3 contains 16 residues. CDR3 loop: CASSPTGTPLGETQYF. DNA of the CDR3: TGTGCCAGCAGCCCCACTGGGACCCCCCTGGGAGAGACCCAGTACTTC.

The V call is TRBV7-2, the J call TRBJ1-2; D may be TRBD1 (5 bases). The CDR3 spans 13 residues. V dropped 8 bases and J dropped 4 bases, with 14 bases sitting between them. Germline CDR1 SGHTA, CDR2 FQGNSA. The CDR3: CASAEPGPYGYTF. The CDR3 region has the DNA TGTGCCAGCGCAGAGCCGGGGCCCTATGGCTACACCTTC.

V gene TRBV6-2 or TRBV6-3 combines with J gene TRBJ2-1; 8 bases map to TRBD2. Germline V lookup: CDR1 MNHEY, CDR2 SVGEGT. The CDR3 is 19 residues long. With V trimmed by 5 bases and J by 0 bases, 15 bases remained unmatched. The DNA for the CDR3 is TGTGCCAGCAGTAGCCCAGCGGGAGACCTCCTCAGCTCCTACAATGAGCAGTTCTTC. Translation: CASSSPAGDLLSSYNEQFF.